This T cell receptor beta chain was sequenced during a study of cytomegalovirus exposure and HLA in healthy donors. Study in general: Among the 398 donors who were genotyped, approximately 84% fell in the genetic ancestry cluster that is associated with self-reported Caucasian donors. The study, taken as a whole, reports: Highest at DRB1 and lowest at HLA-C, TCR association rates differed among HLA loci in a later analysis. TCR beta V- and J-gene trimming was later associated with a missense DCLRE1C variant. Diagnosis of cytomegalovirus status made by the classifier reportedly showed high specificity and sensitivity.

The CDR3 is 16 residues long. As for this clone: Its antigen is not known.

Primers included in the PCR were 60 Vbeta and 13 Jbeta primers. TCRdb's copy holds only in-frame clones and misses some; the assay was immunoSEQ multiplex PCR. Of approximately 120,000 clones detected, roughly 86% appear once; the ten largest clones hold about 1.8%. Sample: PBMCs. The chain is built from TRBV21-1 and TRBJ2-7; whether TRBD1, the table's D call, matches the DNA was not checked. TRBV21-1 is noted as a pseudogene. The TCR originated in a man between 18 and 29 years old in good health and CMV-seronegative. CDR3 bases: TGTGCCAGCAGCAAGATTAGGACAGCTAGCTCCTACGAGCAGTACTTC. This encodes CASSKIRTASSYEQYF.